Following are 16 T cell receptor beta chains from one sample sequenced in a study of T cell repertoires in cytomegalovirus infection. TCRdb ran MiXCR on the reads and lists one entry per CDR3 protein. The sample records 680,000 or so distinct CDR3 sequences, roughly a third being singletons. Material: PBMCs. These receptors originate from a human donor in good health (CMV status not recorded). Some clones in this sample may be carry-over from other donors' samples.

V is TRBV28 and J is TRBJ2-4, with 11 positions matching TRBD2. Germline lookup yields CDR1 MDHEN and CDR2 SYDVKM. CDR3 length: 18 amino acids. The V gene end was trimmed by 6 bases and the J gene end by 1 base; junction bases not matched to a gene: 11. The CDR3 is CASSRGTSGSVAKNIQYF. CDR3 sequence (DNA): TGTGCCAGCAGCCGAGGGACTAGCGGATCTGTGGCCAAAAACATTCAGTACTTC.

The chain has TRBV6-6 and TRBJ1-2, with TRBD1 identical over 9 bases. The CDR3 contains 17 residues. After removal of 6 bases from V and 0 bases from J, the junction contained 11 bases not matched to a gene. Germline lookup yields CDR1 MNHNY and CDR2 SVGAGI (reference sequence). CDR3: CASRDRDRVYTNYGYTF. In DNA form, the CDR3 reads TGTGCCAGCAGGGACCGGGACAGGGTATATACTAACTATGGCTACACCTTC.

There are a few counts of this clonotype. The rearrangement uses TRBV6-6 and TRBJ2-7; tentative D call: TRBD1 (7 bases). CDR1 and CDR2 from the germline V gene are MNHNY and SVGAGI (reference sequence). CDR3 length: 14 amino acids. V lost 7 bases and J lost 6, with 19 bases in between. The CDR3 spells CASKDRAGYGEQYF. In nucleotides, the CDR3 is TGTGCCAGCAAAGACAGGGCGGGGTACGGCGAGCAGTACTTC.

This clonotype was observed many times. The chain employs TRBV12-3 or TRBV12-4 and TRBJ1-5, with 8 bases fitting TRBD1. The J segment lost 3 bases and the V segment lost 5 bases, leaving 6 bases of the junction unmatched. This CDR3 has 15 residues. DNA for the CDR3: TGTGCCAGCAGTCCCGAGGGACAGGTCAATCAGCCCCAGCATTTT. Its protein is CASSPEGQVNQPQHF.

This clonotype was observed a few times. In DNA form, the CDR3 reads TGTGCCAGTAGTCCCCCGACAGACAAATCGAACACTGAAGCTTTCTTT. Amino acids: CASSPPTDKSNTEAFF. V and J are TRBV19 and TRBJ1-1, with D possibly matching TRBD1 (5 bases). The V and J ends lost 5 bases and 1 base respectively, with 17 bases between them. The germline V gene has CDR1 LNHDA and CDR2 SQIVND (reference sequence). The CDR3 has 16 amino acids.

This clonotype was detected many times. This chain uses TRBV6-1 with TRBJ1-3, with a weak D call TRBD1 (6 bases). Germline lookup yields CDR1 MNHNS and CDR2 SASEGT. The CDR3 covers 18 residues. V dropped 1 base and J dropped 3 bases, with 19 bases sitting between them. The CDR3 region has the DNA TGTGCCAGCAGTGAAGATGGCGGGATCCAGGGGTATGGAAACACCATATATTTT. Its protein is CASSEDGGIQGYGNTIYF.

The chain recombines TRBV7-9 with TRBJ1-6; D is uncertain. The V gene's germline CDR1 is SEHNR and CDR2 FQNEAQ (reference sequence). The CDR3 totals 16 residues. V dropped 4 bases and J dropped 7 bases, with 17 bases sitting between them. The CDR3 sequence: CASSSDPAAGNSPLHF. The CDR3 bases are TGTGCCAGCAGCTCCGACCCTGCAGCGGGGAATTCACCCCTCCACTTT.

This clonotype was picked up a small number of times. This chain connects TRBV7-2 to TRBJ2-1, with D possibly matching TRBD1 (5 bases). The CDR3 is 14 residues long. The V gene's germline CDR1 is SGHTA and CDR2 FQGNSA. Between the trimmed V and J ends, which lost 10 bases and 5 bases, there was a span of 18 bases. DNA of the CDR3: TGTGCCACCCGGGCGACAGCGACTCACAATGAGCAGTTCTTC. Translation: CATRATATHNEQFF.

This clonotype was observed a handful of times. J is TRBJ2-5 and V is TRBV19; no reliable D call. V was trimmed by 3 bases and J by 9 bases, leaving 14 bases between them. CDR1 is LNHDA and CDR2 is SQIVND in the germline V gene (reference sequence). The CDR3 runs 13 residues. This CDR3 reads CASSMGGTNSQYF. CDR3 sequence (DNA): TGTGCCAGTAGTATGGGCGGCACAAACTCCCAGTACTTC. The whole variable domain, remainder taken from reference TRBV19 and TRBJ2-5, is DGGITQSPKYLFRKEGQNVTLSCEQNLNHDAMYWYRQDPGQGLRLIYYSQIVNDFQKGDIAEGYSVSREKKESFPLTVTSAQKNPTAFYLCASSMGGTNSQYFGPGTRLLVL.

This clonotype has more than one count but fewer than ten. The chain joins TRBV5-1 to TRBJ1-1; TRBD1 might be the D (6 bases). CDR1 and CDR2 (germline): SGHRS, YFSETQ. The CDR3 runs to 16 residues. Trimming pared 1 base from V and 6 bases from J, leaving 19 bases between. This CDR3 is CASSLSGRGYSAEAFF. The DNA for the CDR3 is TGCGCCAGCAGCTTGTCTGGTAGGGGGTATTCGGCTGAAGCTTTCTTT.

The rearrangement links TRBV3-1 to TRBJ1-4; 7 bases fit TRBD1. V shed 5 bases, J shed 4 bases, and the junction held 10 bases outside the gene matches. Germline values: CDR1 LGHDT, CDR2 YNNKEL (reference sequence). This CDR3 contains 16 residues. As DNA, the CDR3 is TGTGCCAGCAGCGGACAGGTCCTCGCAAGTAATGAAAAACTGTTTTTT. Its protein product is CASSGQVLASNEKLFF.

The gene calls are TRBV28 and TRBJ1-5; no clear D gene. Germline lookup yields CDR1 MDHEN and CDR2 SYDVKM. The CDR3 is 13 amino acids. V lost 3 bases and J 4 bases, leaving 7 bases between the germline ends. The CDR3 is CASSFRTNQPQHF. Here the CDR3 DNA reads TGTGCCAGCAGTTTTCGGACTAATCAGCCCCAGCATTTT.

The rearrangement links TRBV20-1 to TRBJ2-7; 10 bases are shared with TRBD1. Germline values: CDR1 DFQATT, CDR2 SNEGSKA (reference sequence). V trimming: 4 bases; J trimming: 2 bases; junction bases outside the gene matches: 5. This CDR3 has 14 amino acids. The CDR3 DNA follows: TGCAGTGCTACCGGGACAGGGGATCCCTACGAGCAGTACTTC. Amino acids: CSATGTGDPYEQYF.

In this sample, this clonotype turned up many times. The V call is TRBV7-8, the J call TRBJ1-5, with D perhaps TRBD1 (6 bases). Trimming pared 0 bases from V and 6 bases from J, leaving 12 bases between. Germline V gene data show CDR1 as SGHVS and CDR2 as FQNEAQ. The length of the CDR3 is 15 residues. The CDR3 DNA is TGTGCCAGCAGCTTAGCGGGGGCGCTGAGTCAGCCCCAGCATTTT. Translated, it gives CASSLAGALSQPQHF.

This clonotype was counted a few times. This chain's CDR3 is CASSLGSTLEAFF. In nucleotides, the CDR3 is TGTGCCAGCAGCTTAGGGAGTACCCTGGAAGCTTTCTTT. The rearrangement links TRBV7-2 to TRBJ1-1, with D hard to call. The CDR3 is 13 residues long. The V end lost 1 base, the J end lost 8 bases, and 11 bases lay between the germline ends. The germline V gene has CDR1 SGHTA and CDR2 FQGNSA. The variable domain in full, with the rest retrieved from reference TRBV7-2 and TRBJ1-1, is GAGVSQSPSNKVTEKGKDVELRCDPISGHTALYWYRQSLGQGLEFLIYFQGNSAPDKSGLPSDRFSAERTGGSVSTLTIQRTQQEDSAVYLCASSLGSTLEAFFGQGTRLTVV.

As for this clonotype: A much larger clone lies one base from this, so it may be a read error. V usage is TRBV7-8 and J usage is TRBJ2-3; no definite D call. The V end lost 1 base, the J end lost 6 bases, and 11 bases lay between the germline ends. The CDR3 loop spans 14 amino acids. Germline V lookup: CDR1 SGHVS, CDR2 FQNEAQ. The CDR3 DNA reads as TGTGCCAGCAGCTTAGAAGTGACGAGTGATACGCAGTATTTT. Its translation is CASSLEVTSDTQYF. Complete variable domain (other parts from reference TRBV7-8 and TRBJ2-3): GAGVSQSPRYKVAKRGQDVALRCDPISGHVSLFWYQQALGQGPEFLTYFQNEAQLDKSGLPSDRFFAERPEGSVSTLKIQRTQQEDSAVYLCASSLEVTSDTQYFGPGTRLTVL.